This T cell receptor (beta chain) was sequenced in a study of lung T cells in sarcoidosis with Löfgren's syndrome. Study context: Sarcoidosis features CD4+ T cell accumulation in bronchoalveolar lavage fluid. General study points: TRAV12-1 and TRBV2 were reportedly most expanded in Löfgren's patients. TRAV12-1 preferentially paired with TRBV2, with homologous CDR3s.

Note on this clonotype: Its antigen is unidentified.

TCRdb called the reads again in MiXCR, with one record for every CDR3 protein. The table lists roughly 19,000 distinct CDR3 sequences, roughly 21% of them singletons. The CDR3 spans 13 residues. The germline gives CDR1 LNHDA, CDR2 SQIVND (reference sequence). Between the trimmed V and J ends, which lost 3 bases and 1 base, there was a span of 6 bases. Sequenced sample: CD4+ T cells from PBMCs. The J gene is TRBJ1-1, the V gene TRBV19; a weak D match, TRBD1 (5 bases). The TCR originated in a human donor with sarcoidosis (Löfgren's syndrome or another form), or a control subject (not recorded which). CDR3 loop: CASSITGNTEAFF. DNA of the CDR3: TGTGCCAGTAGTATTACAGGGAACACTGAAGCTTTCTTT.